This entry is about one T cell receptor (beta chain). The repertoire was sequenced with immunoSEQ multiplex PCR; TCRdb's copy has only in-frame clones and lacks some. This sample has 85,000 to 130,000 clones, with about 90% found just once. Per-patient samples, pretreatment and on-treatment, numbered 1 to 8. This record comes from a study of PD-L1 blockade in urothelial cancer. For the study at large: Males with bladder-origin urothelial cancer constituted about 85% of the roughly 29 patients. Blood analyses occurred 3 weeks (second dose) and 6 weeks post treatment start.

The CDR3 spans 15 residues. Germline CDR1 is MNHEY and CDR2 is SMNVEV (reference sequence). The ends lost 6 bases at V and 0 bases at J; junction bases unmatched: 7. The specimen comprised PBMCs, sampled around atezolizumab (anti-PD-L1) treatment. This receptor was obtained from a woman older than 75 with urothelial cancer. The V and J genes are TRBV27 and TRBJ1-1, with TRBD1 identical over 7 bases. In nucleotides, the CDR3 is TGTGCCAGCAGCTCACAGACAGGGATGAACACTGAAGCTTTCTTT. Its protein is CASSSQTGMNTEAFF.